One sample yielded the 19 T cell receptor beta chains listed below, sequenced in a study of cytotoxic CD8 clonotypes in ibrutinib-treated CLL. This table comes from immunoSEQ multiplex PCR, and its TCRdb copy is limited to in-frame clones, with some not included. The table shows fewer than 400,000 clones, with roughly 71% occurring only once. This sample comprised PBMCs, obtained after 36 months of ibrutinib treatment. These receptors originate from a human donor with chronic lymphocytic leukemia.

The chain joins TRBV28 to TRBJ1-4; 7 nucleotides align to TRBD1. Germline loops: CDR1 MDHEN, CDR2 SYDVKM. Trimming took 3 bases from V and 4 from J; bases not matched to a gene: 8. The CDR3 extends over 16 amino acids. The CDR3 is CASSLKTGTNNEKLFF. In DNA, the CDR3 is TGTGCCAGCAGTTTGAAGACAGGGACCAATAATGAAAAACTGTTTTTT.

The gene calls are TRBV10-3 and TRBJ1-2; no clear D gene. Deletions cut 3 bases from V and 0 bases from J, with 8 bases between. Germline V gene data show CDR1 as ENHRY and CDR2 as SYGVKD. The CDR3 contains 14 residues. The CDR3 coding sequence is TGTGCCATCAGTGACTGGGGTGCTAACTATGGCTACACCTTC. Its protein is CAISDWGANYGYTF.

The genes are TRBV5-1 and TRBJ1-6; 8 bases line up with TRBD1. The ends lost 4 bases at V and 10 bases at J; junction bases unmatched: 13. The CDR3 sequence is 16 residues long. CDR1 and CDR2 from the germline V gene are SGHRS and YFSETQ. CDR3 in amino acids: CASSLGTGATGSPLHF. For the CDR3, the DNA is TGCGCCAGCAGCCTCGGGACAGGAGCCACGGGGTCACCCCTCCACTTT.

V and J are TRBV4-1 and TRBJ2-5; D ambiguous. The V end was cut by 1 base, the J end by 3 bases, with 9 bases between. The CDR3 has 14 residues. Per germline, CDR1 MGHRA and CDR2 YSYEKL. The CDR3 spells CASSQAMRKETQYF. The CDR3, as DNA: TGCGCCAGCAGCCAAGCTATGAGAAAAGAGACCCAGTACTTC.

This clone has only a few counts. The chain has TRBV5-1 and TRBJ2-5, with TRBD2 matching over 10 bases. Germline lookup yields CDR1 SGHRS and CDR2 YFSETQ. J was trimmed by 2 bases and V by 0 bases; bases with no gene match: 7. This CDR3 has 17 residues. As DNA, the CDR3 is TGCGCCAGCAGCTTGGCCTATAGCGGGGGGCAACAAGAGACCCAGTACTTC. Translation gives CASSLAYSGGQQETQYF.

This clone has just a few counts. The genes are TRBV11-2 and TRBJ2-7; TRBD2 matches 11 bases. CDR1 is SGHAT and CDR2 is FQNNGV in the germline V gene. V shed 5 bases and J 10 bases; nucleotides not matched to a gene: 4. The CDR3 totals 12 residues. CDR3 region: CASSNGLAGQYF. In nucleotides, the CDR3 is TGTGCCAGCAGCAATGGACTAGCGGGCCAGTACTTC.

V gene TRBV4-1 combines with J gene TRBJ1-4; no reliable D call. The V gene lost 4 bases and the J gene lost 1 base, with 10 bases spanning the gap. The CDR3 is 15 residues long. Per germline, CDR1 MGHRA and CDR2 YSYEKL. The CDR3 loop is CASSPAGITNEKLFF. CDR3 sequence (DNA): TGCGCCAGCAGCCCCGCGGGGATAACTAATGAAAAACTGTTTTTT.

The chain employs TRBV27 and TRBJ2-7; D call uncertain. Germline CDR1 MNHEY, CDR2 SMNVEV (reference sequence). The CDR3 loop spans 14 amino acids. Trimming took off 6 bases at V and 1 base at J, with 13 bases between the two ends. The CDR3 here is CASRRDGISYEQYF. CDR3 nucleotide sequence: TGTGCCAGCAGGCGCGACGGAATATCCTACGAGCAGTACTTC.

This sequence joins TRBV7-3 and TRBJ2-3; 8 nucleotides match TRBD2. Germline CDR1 is SGHTA and CDR2 is FQGTGA. This CDR3 has 15 amino acids. V was clipped by 6 bases and J by 3 bases; unmatched bases: 8. In DNA form, the CDR3 reads TGTGCCAGCAGTCCAGAACTAGCGGCGACAGATACGCAGTATTTT. Translated: CASSPELAATDTQYF.

The J gene is TRBJ2-1, the V gene TRBV10-1, with D tentatively TRBD1 (6 bases). The CDR3 runs 14 residues. Germline values: CDR1 WNHNN, CDR2 SYGVQD (reference sequence). V gave up 3 bases and J gave up 3 bases, with 9 bases separating them. In DNA, the CDR3 is TGCGCCAGCAGTGACGGACAGTTCTACAATGAGCAGTTCTTC. Translating gives CASSDGQFYNEQFF.

This clone occurred a few times. This chain links TRBV27 with TRBJ2-7; 9 nucleotides agree with TRBD2. This CDR3 region has 16 residues. Germline lookup yields CDR1 MNHEY and CDR2 SMNVEV (reference sequence). Trimming cost V 6 bases and J 2 bases; bases outside gene matches: 11. CDR3 DNA sequence: TGTGCCAGCAGACTAGCGGGTTCTACCCTCGCCTACGAGCAGTACTTC. Protein sequence: CASRLAGSTLAYEQYF.

J is TRBJ2-7 and V is TRBV10-2, with D possibly TRBD1 on 6 matching bases. V was pared by 5 bases and J by 2 bases, with 16 bases between. The CDR3 is made up of 15 amino acids. In germline, CDR1 is WSHSY, CDR2 SAAADI. The CDR3 nucleotides are TGCGCCAGCAGTACAACAGGGTCCGAAACCTACGAGCAGTACTTC. This encodes CASSTTGSETYEQYF.

The J gene is TRBJ2-3, the V gene TRBV5-1; D remains unclear. Trimming pared 0 bases from V and 2 bases from J, leaving 7 bases between. The length of the CDR3 is 14 residues. Germline V CDR1 and CDR2: SGHRS, YFSETQ. The CDR3 DNA follows: TGCGCCAGCAGCTTGGTCCCGACCACAGATACGCAGTATTTT. It translates to CASSLVPTTDTQYF.

This clone was counted between two and nine times. V is TRBV29-1 and J is TRBJ2-7; 9 positions match TRBD1. The CDR3 contains 14 residues. The V gene's germline CDR1 is SQVTM and CDR2 ANQGSEA. The junction had 5 bases not matched to a gene; V was cut back by 4 bases and J by 1 base. CDR3 in DNA: TGCAGCGTTGCTGGGGACAGGGCTTCCTACGAGCAGTACTTC. Its translation is CSVAGDRASYEQYF.

This sequence joins TRBV7-6 and TRBJ2-3, with D maybe TRBD2 (5 bases). Trimming took 5 bases from V and 0 from J, leaving 9 bases between them. This CDR3 has 14 residues. CDR1 SGHVS and CDR2 FNYEAQ come from the germline V gene. CDR3: CASSPPGSTDTQYF. CDR3 nucleotide sequence: TGTGCCAGCAGCCCTCCGGGGAGCACAGATACGCAGTATTTT.

V usage is TRBV5-1 and J usage is TRBJ2-1; D is perhaps TRBD2 (6 bases). Per germline, CDR1 SGHRS and CDR2 YFSETQ. V lost 1 base to trimming and J lost 5 bases, with 16 bases between them. The CDR3 loop spans 16 amino acids. CDR3 region: CASSLLLRDWDNEQFF. The CDR3 bases are TGCGCCAGCAGCTTGCTCCTCCGGGACTGGGACAATGAGCAGTTCTTC.

The genes are TRBV15 and TRBJ1-2; a weak D match, TRBD1 (6 bases). The V end was cut by 7 bases, the J end by 7 bases, with 19 bases between. This CDR3 region has 14 residues. Germline V CDR1 and CDR2: LNHNV, YYDKDF (reference sequence). The CDR3 sequence: CATMGTTGAAGYTF. Here the CDR3 DNA reads TGTGCCACCATGGGAACTACGGGGGCTGCTGGCTACACCTTC.

The V gene is TRBV18, the J gene TRBJ2-1; TRBD2 matches 15 bases. Germline V gene sequence: CDR1 KGHSH, CDR2 LQKENI. This CDR3 has 16 amino acids. V trimming: 1 base; J trimming: 7 bases; junction bases outside the gene matches: 2. The chain's CDR3 is CASSPRGTSGGNEQFF. The CDR3 DNA sequence: TGTGCCAGCTCACCACGGGGGACTAGCGGGGGGAATGAGCAGTTCTTC. Full variable domain (missing parts from reference TRBV18 and TRBJ2-1): NAGVMQNPRHLVRRRGQEARLRCSPMKGHSHVYWYRQLPEEGLKFMVYLQKENIIDESGMPKERFSAEFPKEGPSILRIQQVVRGDSAAYFCASSPRGTSGGNEQFFGPGTRLTVL.

The chain joins TRBV6-6 to TRBJ1-2, with D uncertain. The CDR3 loop spans 14 amino acids. V lost 4 bases to trimming and J lost 4 bases, with 13 bases between them. Germline CDR1 reads MNHNY; CDR2 reads SVGAGI (reference sequence). CDR3 in DNA: TGTGCCAGCAGTTCCGAACTGGGCTTCTATGGCTACACCTTC. Translation: CASSSELGFYGYTF.